The clone carrying this TCR beta chain was recorded a few times. The antigen is undetermined. This entry belongs to a study of T cell repertoires in cytomegalovirus infection. Looking at the study overall: Well-studied HLA-B-restricted epitopes and recently identified HLA-C-restricted epitopes of CMV were both used in the study. Public TCR beta signatures were indicative of both CMV infection and a matching HLA type.

TCRdb itself ran the reads through MiXCR, one entry per CDR3 protein. The table includes approximately 910,000 distinct CDR3 sequences, around a third detected once. Study-level results: Of the TCR beta families, the public ones yielded a cumulative frequency that identified carriers of CMV plus the relevant HLA. The ex vivo response showed dominance by HLA-C-restricted CMV-specific TCR beta clonotypes.

V shed 7 bases and J shed 2 bases, with 19 bases lying between them. The CDR3 has 16 residues. This rearrangement joins TRBV12-3 or TRBV12-4 to TRBJ2-3; D possibly corresponds to TRBD2 (6 bases). The sequencing used cultured CD8+ T cells from PBMCs, collected from culture after CMV antigen stimulation. The receptor was isolated from a human donor in good health (CMV status not recorded). Some clones in this sample may be carry-over from other donors' samples. CDR3 bases: TGTGCCAGCAATTTCGGACTGTGGGGGGACACAGATACGCAGTATTTT. Translated: CASNFGLWGDTDTQYF.